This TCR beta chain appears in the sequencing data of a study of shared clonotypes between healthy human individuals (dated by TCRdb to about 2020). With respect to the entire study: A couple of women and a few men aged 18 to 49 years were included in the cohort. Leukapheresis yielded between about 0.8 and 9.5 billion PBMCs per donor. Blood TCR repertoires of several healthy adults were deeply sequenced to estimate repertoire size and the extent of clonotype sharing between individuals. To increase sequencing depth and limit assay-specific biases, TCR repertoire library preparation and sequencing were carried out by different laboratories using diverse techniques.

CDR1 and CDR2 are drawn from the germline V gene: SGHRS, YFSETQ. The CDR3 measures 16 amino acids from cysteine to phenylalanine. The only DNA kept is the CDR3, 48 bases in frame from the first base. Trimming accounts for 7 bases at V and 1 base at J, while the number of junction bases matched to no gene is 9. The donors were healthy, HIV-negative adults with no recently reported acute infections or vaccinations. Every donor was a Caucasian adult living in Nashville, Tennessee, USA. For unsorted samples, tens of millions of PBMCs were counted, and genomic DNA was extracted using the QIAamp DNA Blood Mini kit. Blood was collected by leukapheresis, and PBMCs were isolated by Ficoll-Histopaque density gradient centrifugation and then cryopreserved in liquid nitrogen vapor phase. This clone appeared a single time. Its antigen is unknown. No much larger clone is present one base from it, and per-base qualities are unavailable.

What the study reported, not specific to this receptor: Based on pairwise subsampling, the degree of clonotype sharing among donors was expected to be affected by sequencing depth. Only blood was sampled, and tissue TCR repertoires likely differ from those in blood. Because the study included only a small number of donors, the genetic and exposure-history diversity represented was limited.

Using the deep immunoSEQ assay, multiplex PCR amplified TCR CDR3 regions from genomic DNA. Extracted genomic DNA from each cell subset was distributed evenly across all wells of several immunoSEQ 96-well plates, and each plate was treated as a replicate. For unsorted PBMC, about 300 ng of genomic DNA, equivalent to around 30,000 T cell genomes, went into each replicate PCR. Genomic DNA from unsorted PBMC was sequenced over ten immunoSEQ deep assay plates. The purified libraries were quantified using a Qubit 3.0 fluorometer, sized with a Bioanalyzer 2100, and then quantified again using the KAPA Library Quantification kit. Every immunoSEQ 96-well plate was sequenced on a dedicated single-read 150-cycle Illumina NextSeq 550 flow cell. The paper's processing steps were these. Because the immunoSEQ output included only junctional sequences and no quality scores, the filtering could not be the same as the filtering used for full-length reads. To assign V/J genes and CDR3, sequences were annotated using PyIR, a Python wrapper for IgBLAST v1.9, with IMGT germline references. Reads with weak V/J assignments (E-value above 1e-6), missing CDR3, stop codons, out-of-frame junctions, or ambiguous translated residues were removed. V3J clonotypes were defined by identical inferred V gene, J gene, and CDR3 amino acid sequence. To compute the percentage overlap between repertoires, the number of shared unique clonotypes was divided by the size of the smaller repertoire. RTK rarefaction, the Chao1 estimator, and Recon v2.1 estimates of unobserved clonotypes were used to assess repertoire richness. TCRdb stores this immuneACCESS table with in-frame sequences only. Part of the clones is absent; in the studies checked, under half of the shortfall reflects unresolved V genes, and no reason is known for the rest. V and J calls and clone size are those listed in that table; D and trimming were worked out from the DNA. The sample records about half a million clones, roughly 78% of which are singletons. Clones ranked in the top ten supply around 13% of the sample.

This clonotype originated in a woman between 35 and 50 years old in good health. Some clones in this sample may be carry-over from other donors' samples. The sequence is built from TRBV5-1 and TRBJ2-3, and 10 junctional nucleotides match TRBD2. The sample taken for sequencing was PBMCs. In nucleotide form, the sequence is TGCGCCAGCGAGTCTAGCGGGAGTGGTGGCACAGATACGCAGTATTTT. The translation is CASESSGSGGTDTQYF.